This T cell receptor beta chain comes out of a study of T cell responses to AZD1222 COVID-19 vaccine. Overall study findings and caveats: An increase in Spike-specific TCR breadth and depth was observed after two AZD1222 doses. Donors, mostly white British, included more females; clonal diversity was possibly underestimated. Only five or six individuals given AZD1222 were seropositive at baseline.

Germline CDR1 and CDR2: MDHEN and SYDVKM. The CDR3 has 14 residues. Deletions cut 3 bases from V and 6 bases from J, with 11 bases between. Method: immunoSEQ multiplex PCR; TCRdb's copy keeps in-frame clones and lacks some. Of some 150,000 clones listed, 91% are singletons. Comments on this clone: The antigen remains unidentified.

The sample in question was peripheral blood, obtained on day 0 of AZD1222 vaccination. V and J are TRBV28 and TRBJ1-4; D remains ambiguous. The source is an adult in good health. This CDR3 reads CASSFPSGDEKLFF. In DNA form, the CDR3 reads TGTGCCAGCAGTTTCCCCAGCGGGGATGAAAAACTGTTTTTT.